The entry below gives a single T cell receptor beta chain sequence along with its context. The method was immunoSEQ multiplex PCR; TCRdb's version includes in-frame clones alone and lacks a portion of them. This sample has around 170,000 clones; around 90% occur once, and the top ten carry approximately 0.5%. The data are from a study of blood T cell repertoires in COVID-19. CDR1 and CDR2 from the germline V gene are MDHEN and SYDVKM. The J segment lost 10 bases and the V segment lost 5 bases, leaving 8 bases of the junction unmatched. The CDR3 is 13 amino acids. This chain links TRBV28 with TRBJ1-2; 9 bases are shared with TRBD1. Material: peripheral blood. This clonotype originated in a man aged 55 to 69 with COVID-19, enrolled during active disease. CDR3 sequence (DNA): TGTGCCAGCAGTGGGGACAGGGACGGCATCTACACCTTC. Amino acids: CASSGDRDGIYTF.